The 18 T cell receptor beta chains listed next were all sequenced from one sample in a study of blood T cell repertoires in COVID-19. Sequenced by immunoSEQ multiplex PCR; TCRdb stores in-frame clones only, minus some. In the table there are approximately 28,000 clones, nearly 90% of which are singletons. Sequencing was done on a sample of peripheral blood. The receptors stem from a woman in her fifties or sixties with active COVID-19.

V is TRBV30 and J is TRBJ2-7, with D possibly TRBD2 on 5 matching bases. V shed 0 bases and J shed 6 bases, with 18 bases lying between them. The germline CDR1 and CDR2 sequences are GTSNPN and SVGIG (reference sequence). CDR3 length: 15 amino acids. The CDR3 sequence: CAWSVSLTGSSEQYF. DNA for the CDR3: TGTGCCTGGAGTGTATCCTTGACTGGGAGCTCCGAGCAGTACTTC.

This sequence joins TRBV27 and TRBJ2-2, with D possibly TRBD2 on 6 matching bases. V dropped 6 bases and J dropped 0 bases, with 17 bases sitting between them. CDR3 size: 17 residues. Germline CDR1 and CDR2: MNHEY and SMNVEV (reference sequence). Here the CDR3 DNA reads TGTGCCAGCAGCCCGACCCCGGGACTTTCGAACACCGGGGAGCTGTTTTTT. Its translation: CASSPTPGLSNTGELFF.

The chain combines TRBV6-2 or TRBV6-3 with TRBJ1-1, with TRBD1 as a possible D gene (5 bases). Germline V gene sequence: CDR1 MNHEY, CDR2 SVGEGT. Deletions cut 2 bases from V and 5 bases from J, with 21 bases between. There are 17 residues in the CDR3. The CDR3 DNA reads TGTGCCAGCAGTTACCCAACTCACAGGTATGTACGGACTGAAGCTTTCTTT. This translates into CASSYPTHRYVRTEAFF.

This clone has only one observation. The J gene is TRBJ1-5, the V gene TRBV27; D is unclear. Trimming pared 8 bases from V and 0 bases from J, leaving 17 bases between. The CDR3 extends over 16 amino acids. In germline, CDR1 is MNHEY, CDR2 SMNVEV (reference sequence). DNA for the CDR3: TGTGCCAGCCGATTCGATGGCCGAAATAGCAATCAGCCCCAGCATTTT. Protein: CASRFDGRNSNQPQHF.

This clone showed up just a few times. This chain uses TRBV6-5 with TRBJ2-5; 8 bases match TRBD2. The trim removed 6 bases at V and 7 bases at J, leaving 4 bases unmatched. This CDR3 has 12 amino acids. The germline CDR1 and CDR2 sequences are MNHEY and SVGAGI. The CDR3 nucleotides read TGTGCCAGCAGAGCCGGGGGGGGGACCCAGTACTTC. Its translation is CASRAGGGTQYF.

The chain recombines TRBV28 with TRBJ2-7, with D possibly matching TRBD1 (6 bases). V dropped 5 bases and J dropped 4 bases, with 12 bases sitting between them. Germline CDR1 is MDHEN and CDR2 is SYDVKM. The CDR3 sequence is 13 residues long. DNA of the CDR3: TGTGCCAGCAGTCCAGAACAGGGATACGAGCAGTACTTC. It encodes CASSPEQGYEQYF.

The genes are TRBV4-1 and TRBJ1-4; D not certain. This CDR3 has 16 amino acids. Germline values: CDR1 MGHRA, CDR2 YSYEKL. Trimming removed 3 bases from V and 4 bases from J, with 15 bases in between. The CDR3 DNA reads as TGCGCCAGCAGCCAGTCCCCAAGTCGGAGTAATGAAAAACTGTTTTTT. Protein sequence: CASSQSPSRSNEKLFF.

For the CDR3, the DNA is TGTGCCAGCGAGGAGCGGAACTTCTCCTACAATGAGCAGTTCTTC. It yields the protein CASEERNFSYNEQFF. The chain couples TRBV5-4 to TRBJ2-1; perhaps TRBD2 as D (5 bases). Per germline, CDR1 SGHNT and CDR2 YYREEE (reference sequence). Deletions cut 7 bases from V and 0 bases from J, with 14 bases between. The CDR3 loop spans 15 amino acids.

The gene calls are TRBV15 and TRBJ1-4; D is unresolved. The V and J ends lost 1 base and 10 bases respectively, with 7 bases between them. The CDR3 covers 12 residues. Germline loops: CDR1 LNHNV, CDR2 YYDKDF (reference sequence). Written as DNA, the CDR3 is TGTGCCACCAGCAGAGGTCGAGGAAAACTGTTTTTT. Translating gives CATSRGRGKLFF.

The rearrangement links TRBV6-5 to TRBJ2-3; tentative D call: TRBD1 (5 bases). Trimming took 5 bases from V and 6 from J, leaving 15 bases between them. The length of the CDR3 is 14 residues. Germline V lookup: CDR1 MNHEY, CDR2 SVGAGI. The DNA of the CDR3 is TGTGCCAGCAGTCTCGGGTATGCAGGGGATACGCAGTATTTT. It specifies CASSLGYAGDTQYF.

The chain uses TRBV19 and TRBJ1-5; possible D gene TRBD1, 5 bases. The CDR3 has 16 residues. CDR1 LNHDA and CDR2 SQIVND come from the germline V gene (reference sequence). The V end was cut by 0 bases, the J end by 3 bases, with 12 bases between. The CDR3, as DNA: TGTGCCAGTAGTATAGAGGGGCGGACCGTCAATCAGCCCCAGCATTTT. Translated: CASSIEGRTVNQPQHF.

The chain links TRBV4-1 to TRBJ2-7; weak D call: TRBD1 (6 bases). The ends were cut back, 0 bases at V and 3 bases at J, with 9 bases in the middle. The CDR3 consists of 14 residues. The germline CDR1 and CDR2 sequences are MGHRA and YSYEKL. For the CDR3, the DNA is TGCGCCAGCAGCCAAGAAACAGGGTTCTACGAGCAGTACTTC. Its translation is CASSQETGFYEQYF.

The chain combines TRBV11-2 with TRBJ2-1; maybe TRBD2 (6 bases). CDR1 SGHAT and CDR2 FQNNGV come from the germline V gene. Trimming removed 0 bases at V and 6 bases at J, with 12 bases between. The CDR3 is made up of 15 amino acids. Here the CDR3 DNA reads TGTGCCAGCAGCTTAGAGCGGGAAAGGGCCAATGAGCAGTTCTTC. Amino acids: CASSLERERANEQFF.

The V gene is TRBV18, the J gene TRBJ1-2; 10 bases fit TRBD1. The CDR3 has 16 amino acids. Trimming took 2 bases from V and 8 from J; bases not matched to a gene: 11. CDR1 KGHSH and CDR2 LQKENI come from the germline V gene. CDR3 residues: CASSPNRDRGFRGYTF. Written as DNA, the CDR3 is TGTGCCAGCTCACCAAACCGGGACAGGGGTTTCAGAGGCTACACCTTC.

The chain is built from TRBV2 and TRBJ1-5; TRBD1 is a possible D gene (5 bases). The germline CDR1 and CDR2 sequences are SNHLY and FYNNEI. With 4 bases removed from V and 3 bases from J, the gap between germline ends came to 7 bases. This CDR3 is built from 13 residues. In DNA, the CDR3 is TGTGCCAGCAGTGGGACATACAATCAGCCCCAGCATTTT. It codes for CASSGTYNQPQHF.

The chain is built from TRBV7-9 and TRBJ2-3; 7 bases match TRBD2. The CDR3 extends over 15 amino acids. Per germline, CDR1 SEHNR and CDR2 FQNEAQ (reference sequence). Trimming at V came to 5 bases and at J to 3 bases, leaving 8 bases not matched to a gene. Here the CDR3 reads CASSPTLAETDTQYF. CDR3 bases: TGTGCCAGCAGCCCCACCCTAGCGGAGACAGATACGCAGTATTTT. Drawing the rest from reference TRBV7-9 and TRBJ2-3, the complete variable domain is DTGVSQNPRHKITKRGQNVTFRCDPISEHNRLYWYRQTLGQGPEFLTYFQNEAQLEKSRLLSDRFSAERPKGSFSTLEIQRTEQGDSAMYLCASSPTLAETDTQYFGPGTRLTVL.

This chain uses TRBV3-1 (or the pseudogene TRBV3-2) with TRBJ2-2; D possibly corresponds to TRBD2 (5 bases). This CDR3 contains 14 residues. V shed 3 bases and J shed 6 bases, with 11 bases lying between them. The germline V gene has CDR1 LGHDT and CDR2 YNNKEL (reference sequence). The CDR3 loop reads CASSHAGQAGELFF. DNA of the CDR3: TGTGCCAGCAGCCACGCGGGCCAGGCCGGGGAGCTGTTTTTT.

The chain carries TRBV28 and TRBJ2-7; possibly TRBD2 for D (6 bases). The CDR3 sequence is 15 residues long. CDR1 and CDR2 from the germline V gene are MDHEN and SYDVKM. The V gene lost 5 bases and the J gene lost 2 bases, with 16 bases spanning the gap. The CDR3 is CASSAAAGRAYEQYF. For the CDR3, the DNA is TGTGCCAGCAGTGCCGCGGCGGGAAGAGCCTACGAGCAGTACTTC.